This TCR beta chain stems from a study of regulatory T cells in long-lasting Graves disease. Study findings and constraints: Preferential use of TRBV28, TRBJ1-2 and TRBJ2-5 was seen in persistent disease.

Germline lookup yields CDR1 MNHNS and CDR2 SASEGT. The CDR3 totals 14 residues. V was cut by 10 bases and J by 3 bases, with 16 bases left in between. The table lists this clonotype with many counts. Its specificity is not known. Building the TCR beta libraries relied on iRepertoire HTBI primers, and CDR3 regions underwent Arm-PCR. TCRdb passed the multiplex PCR reads through MiXCR, listing each CDR3 protein once. This sample has roughly 500,000 distinct CDR3 sequences, with 20% to 25% found just once. Time point described: persistent/refractory GD, antithyroid drugs over 5 years with positive TRAb. Following extraction of RNA from PBMCs, that RNA was used to make the TCR library. The patients were enrolled through endocrinology in Xi'an, China.

This clonotype was obtained from a female donor with Graves disease. Sequencing used peripheral blood mononuclear cells (PBMCs), obtained when the disease was refractory, from a patient treated with antithyroid drugs. The chain links TRBV6-1 to TRBJ1-5; D perhaps matches TRBD1 (6 bases). This chain's CDR3 is CATDAYRANQPQHF. CDR3 DNA sequence: TGTGCCACCGACGCCTACAGGGCCAATCAGCCCCAGCATTTT.